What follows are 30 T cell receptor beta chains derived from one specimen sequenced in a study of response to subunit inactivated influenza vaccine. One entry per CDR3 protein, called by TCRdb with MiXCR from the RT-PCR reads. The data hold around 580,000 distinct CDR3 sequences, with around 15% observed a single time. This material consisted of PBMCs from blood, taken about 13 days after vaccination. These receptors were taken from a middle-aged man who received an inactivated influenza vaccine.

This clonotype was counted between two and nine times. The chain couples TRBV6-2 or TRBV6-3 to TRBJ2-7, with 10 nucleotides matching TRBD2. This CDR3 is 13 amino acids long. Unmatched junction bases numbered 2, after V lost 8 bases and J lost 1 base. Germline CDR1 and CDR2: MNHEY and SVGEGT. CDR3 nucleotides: TGTGCCAGCTTACTAGCGGGGTCCTACGAGCAGTACTTC. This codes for CASLLAGSYEQYF.

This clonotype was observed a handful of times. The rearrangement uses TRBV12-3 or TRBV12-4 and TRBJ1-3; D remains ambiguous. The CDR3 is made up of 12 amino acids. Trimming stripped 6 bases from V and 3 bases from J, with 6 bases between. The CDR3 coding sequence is TGTGCCAGCAGACCCGATGGAAACACCATATATTTT. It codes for CASRPDGNTIYF.

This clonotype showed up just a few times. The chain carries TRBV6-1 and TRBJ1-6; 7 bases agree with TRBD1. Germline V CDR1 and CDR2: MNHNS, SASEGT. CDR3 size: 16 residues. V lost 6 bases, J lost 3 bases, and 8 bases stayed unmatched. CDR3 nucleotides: TGTGCCAGCAGGCCCGACAGGGCCTTCTATAATTCACCCCTCCACTTT. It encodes CASRPDRAFYNSPLHF.

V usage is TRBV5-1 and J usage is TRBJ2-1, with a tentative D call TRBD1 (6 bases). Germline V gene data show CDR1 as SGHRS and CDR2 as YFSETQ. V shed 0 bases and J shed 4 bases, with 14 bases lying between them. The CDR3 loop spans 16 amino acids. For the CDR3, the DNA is TGCGCCAGCAGCTTGGATTACAGGGACCCTTACAATGAGCAGTTCTTC. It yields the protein CASSLDYRDPYNEQFF.

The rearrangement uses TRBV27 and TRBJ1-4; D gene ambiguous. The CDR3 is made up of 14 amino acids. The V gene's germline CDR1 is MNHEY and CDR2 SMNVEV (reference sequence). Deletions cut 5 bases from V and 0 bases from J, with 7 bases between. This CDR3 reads CASSGRTTNEKLFF. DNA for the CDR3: TGTGCCAGCAGTGGACGGACAACTAATGAAAAACTGTTTTTT.

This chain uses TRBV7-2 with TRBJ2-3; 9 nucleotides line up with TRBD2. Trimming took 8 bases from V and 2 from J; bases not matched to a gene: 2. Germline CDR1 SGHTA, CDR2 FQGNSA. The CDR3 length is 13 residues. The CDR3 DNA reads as TGTGCCAGCCTAGCGGGGATCACAGATACGCAGTATTTT. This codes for CASLAGITDTQYF.

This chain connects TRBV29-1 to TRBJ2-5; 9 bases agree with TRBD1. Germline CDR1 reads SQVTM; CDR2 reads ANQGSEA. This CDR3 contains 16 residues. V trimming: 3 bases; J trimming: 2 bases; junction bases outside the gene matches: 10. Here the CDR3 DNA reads TGCAGCGTTGAGGGGCTGGGACAGGGACCACAAGAGACCCAGTACTTC. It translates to CSVEGLGQGPQETQYF.

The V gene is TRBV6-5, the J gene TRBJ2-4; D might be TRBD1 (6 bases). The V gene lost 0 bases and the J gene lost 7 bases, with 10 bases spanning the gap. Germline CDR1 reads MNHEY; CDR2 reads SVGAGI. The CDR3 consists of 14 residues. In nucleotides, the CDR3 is TGTGCCAGCAGTTACTCATGGGGGCAGAACATTCAGTACTTC. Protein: CASSYSWGQNIQYF.

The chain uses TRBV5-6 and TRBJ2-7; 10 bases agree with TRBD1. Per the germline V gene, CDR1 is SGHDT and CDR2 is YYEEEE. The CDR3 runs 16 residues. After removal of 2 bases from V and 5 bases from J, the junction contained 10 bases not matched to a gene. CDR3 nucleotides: TGTGCCAGCAGCTTTGGAGACAGGGGGCGCGTCCACGAGCAGTACTTC. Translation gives CASSFGDRGRVHEQYF.

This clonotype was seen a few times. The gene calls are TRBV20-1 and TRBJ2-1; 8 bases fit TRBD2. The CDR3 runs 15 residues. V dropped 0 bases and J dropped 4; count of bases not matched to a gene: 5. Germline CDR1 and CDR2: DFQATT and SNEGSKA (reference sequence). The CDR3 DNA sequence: TGCAGTGCTAGAGATCCCAGCGGGGGTTACAATGAGCAGTTCTTC. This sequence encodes CSARDPSGGYNEQFF.

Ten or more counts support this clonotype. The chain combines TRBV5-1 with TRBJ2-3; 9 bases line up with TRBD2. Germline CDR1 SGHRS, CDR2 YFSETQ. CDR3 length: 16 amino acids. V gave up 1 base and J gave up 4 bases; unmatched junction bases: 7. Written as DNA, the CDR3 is TGCGCCAGCAGCTTGCTTAAACTAGCGGGCCCAGATACGCAGTATTTT. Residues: CASSLLKLAGPDTQYF.

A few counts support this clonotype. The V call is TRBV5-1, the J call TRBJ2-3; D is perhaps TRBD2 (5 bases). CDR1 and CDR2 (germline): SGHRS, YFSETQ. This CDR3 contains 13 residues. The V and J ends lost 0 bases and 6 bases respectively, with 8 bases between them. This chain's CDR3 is CASSLEGVDTQYF. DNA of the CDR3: TGCGCCAGCAGCTTGGAGGGAGTTGATACGCAGTATTTT.

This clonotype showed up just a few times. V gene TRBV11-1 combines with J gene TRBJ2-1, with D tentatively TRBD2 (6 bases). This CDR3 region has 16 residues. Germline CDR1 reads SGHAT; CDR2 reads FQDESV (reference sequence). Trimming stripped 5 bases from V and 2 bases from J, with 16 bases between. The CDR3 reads CASSPNMWTTYNEQFF. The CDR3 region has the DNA TGTGCCAGCAGCCCTAATATGTGGACTACCTACAATGAGCAGTTCTTC.

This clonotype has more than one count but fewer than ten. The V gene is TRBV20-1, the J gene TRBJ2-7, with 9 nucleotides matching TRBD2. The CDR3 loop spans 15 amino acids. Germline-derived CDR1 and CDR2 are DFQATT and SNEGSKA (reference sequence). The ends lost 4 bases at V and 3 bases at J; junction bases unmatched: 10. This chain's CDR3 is CSANPTSGLSYEQYF. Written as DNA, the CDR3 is TGCAGTGCTAACCCGACTAGCGGCCTAAGCTACGAGCAGTACTTC.

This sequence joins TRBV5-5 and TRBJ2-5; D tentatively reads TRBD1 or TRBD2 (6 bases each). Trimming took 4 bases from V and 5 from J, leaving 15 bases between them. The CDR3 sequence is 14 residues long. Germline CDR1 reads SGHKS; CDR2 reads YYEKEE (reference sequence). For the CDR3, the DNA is TGTGCCAGCAGCGCCGGGGGCGCGGGGGAGACCCAGTACTTC. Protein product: CASSAGGAGETQYF.

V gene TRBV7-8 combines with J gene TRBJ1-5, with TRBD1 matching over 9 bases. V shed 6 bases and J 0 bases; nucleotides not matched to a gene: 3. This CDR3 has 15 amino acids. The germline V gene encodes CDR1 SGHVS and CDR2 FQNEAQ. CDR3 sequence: CASSRGQGSNQPQHF. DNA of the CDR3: TGTGCCAGCAGTAGGGGACAGGGTAGCAATCAGCCCCAGCATTTT.

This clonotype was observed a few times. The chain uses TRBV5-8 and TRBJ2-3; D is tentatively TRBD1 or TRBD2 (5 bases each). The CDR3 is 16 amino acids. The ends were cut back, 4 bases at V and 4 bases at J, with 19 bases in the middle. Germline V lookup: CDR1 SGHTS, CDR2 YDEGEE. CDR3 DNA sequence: TGTGCCAGCAGCGTAATACAGGAAATGGGGGCAGATACGCAGTATTTT. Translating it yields CASSVIQEMGADTQYF.

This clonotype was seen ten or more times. The CDR3 region has the DNA TGTGCCACCAGTGATTTAAGGGAAGACGGGGAGCTGTTTTTT. This encodes CATSDLREDGELFF. The chain is built from TRBV24-1 and TRBJ2-2; D not certain. Germline lookup yields CDR1 KGHDR and CDR2 SFDVKD. Trimming left V 1 base short and J 7 bases short, with 9 bases between. The CDR3 has 14 amino acids.

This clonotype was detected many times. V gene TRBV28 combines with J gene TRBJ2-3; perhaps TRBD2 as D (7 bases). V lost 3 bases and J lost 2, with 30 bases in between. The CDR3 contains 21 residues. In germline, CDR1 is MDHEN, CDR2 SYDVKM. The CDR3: CASSLGPQRGGPQTSTDTQYF. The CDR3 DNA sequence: TGTGCCAGCAGTTTGGGCCCTCAGAGGGGGGGTCCACAGACGTCCACAGATACGCAGTATTTT.

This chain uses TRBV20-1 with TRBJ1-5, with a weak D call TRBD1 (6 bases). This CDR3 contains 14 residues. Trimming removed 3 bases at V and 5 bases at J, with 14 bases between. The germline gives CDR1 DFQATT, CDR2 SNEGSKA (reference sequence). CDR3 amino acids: CSASRTVDYQPQHF. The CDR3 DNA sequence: TGCAGTGCTAGTCGGACAGTAGACTATCAGCCCCAGCATTTT.

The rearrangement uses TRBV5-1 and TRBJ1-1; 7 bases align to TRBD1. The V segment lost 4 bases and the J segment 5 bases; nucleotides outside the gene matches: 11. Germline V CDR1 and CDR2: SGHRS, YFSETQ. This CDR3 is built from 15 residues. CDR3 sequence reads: CASSGGQSTGTEAFF. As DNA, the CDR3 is TGCGCCAGCAGCGGGGGACAGAGTACGGGGACTGAAGCTTTCTTT.

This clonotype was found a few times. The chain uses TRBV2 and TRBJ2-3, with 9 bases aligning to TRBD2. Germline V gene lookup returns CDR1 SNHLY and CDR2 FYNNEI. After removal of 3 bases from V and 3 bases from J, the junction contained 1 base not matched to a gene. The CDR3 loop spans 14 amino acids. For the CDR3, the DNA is TGTGCCAGCAGTGATAGCGGGGGTACAGATACGCAGTATTTT. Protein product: CASSDSGGTDTQYF.

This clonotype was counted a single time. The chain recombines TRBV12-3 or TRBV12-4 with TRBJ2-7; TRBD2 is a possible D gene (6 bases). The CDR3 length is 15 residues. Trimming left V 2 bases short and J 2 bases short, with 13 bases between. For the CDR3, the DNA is TGTGCCAGCAGTTTACGGGGTGCGGGGCCCTACGAGCAGTACTTC. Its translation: CASSLRGAGPYEQYF.

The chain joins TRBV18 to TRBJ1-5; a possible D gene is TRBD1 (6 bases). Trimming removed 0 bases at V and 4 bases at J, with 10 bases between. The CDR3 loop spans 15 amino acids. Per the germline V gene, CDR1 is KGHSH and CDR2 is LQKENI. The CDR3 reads CASSPPGRGNQPQHF. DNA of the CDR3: TGTGCCAGCTCACCACCAGGCAGGGGTAATCAGCCCCAGCATTTT.

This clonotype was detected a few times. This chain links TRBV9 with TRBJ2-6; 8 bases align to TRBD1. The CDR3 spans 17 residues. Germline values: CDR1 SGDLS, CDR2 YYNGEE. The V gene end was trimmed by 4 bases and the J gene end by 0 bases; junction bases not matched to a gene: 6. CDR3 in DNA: TGTGCCAGCAGCTACCGGGACAGGTCCTCTGGGGCCAACGTCCTGACTTTC. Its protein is CASSYRDRSSGANVLTF.

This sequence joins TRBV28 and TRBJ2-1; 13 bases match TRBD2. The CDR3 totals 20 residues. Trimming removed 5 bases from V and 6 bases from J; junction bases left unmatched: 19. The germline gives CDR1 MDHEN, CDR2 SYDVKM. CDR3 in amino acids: CASSLRTSGRWAPTVNEQFF. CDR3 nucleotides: TGTGCCAGCAGTCTACGGACTAGCGGGAGATGGGCTCCTACGGTCAATGAGCAGTTCTTC.

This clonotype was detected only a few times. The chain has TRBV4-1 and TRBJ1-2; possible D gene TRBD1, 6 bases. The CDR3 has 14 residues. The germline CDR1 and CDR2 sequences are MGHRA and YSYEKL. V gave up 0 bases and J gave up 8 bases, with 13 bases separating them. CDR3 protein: CASSQELGAPGYTF. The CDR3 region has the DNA TGCGCCAGCAGCCAAGAATTGGGGGCCCCCGGCTACACCTTC.

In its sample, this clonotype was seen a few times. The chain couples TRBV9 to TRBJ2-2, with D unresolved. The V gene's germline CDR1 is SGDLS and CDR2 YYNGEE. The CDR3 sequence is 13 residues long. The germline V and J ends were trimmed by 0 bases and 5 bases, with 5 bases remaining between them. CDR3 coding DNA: TGTGCCAGCAGCGTAGACCCTACCGGGGAGCTGTTTTTT. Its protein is CASSVDPTGELFF.

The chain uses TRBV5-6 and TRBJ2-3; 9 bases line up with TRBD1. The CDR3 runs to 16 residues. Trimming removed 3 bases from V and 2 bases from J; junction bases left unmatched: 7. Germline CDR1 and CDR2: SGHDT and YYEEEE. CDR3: CASSWGTGPFTDTQYF. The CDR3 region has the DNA TGTGCCAGCAGCTGGGGGACAGGGCCCTTCACAGATACGCAGTATTTT.

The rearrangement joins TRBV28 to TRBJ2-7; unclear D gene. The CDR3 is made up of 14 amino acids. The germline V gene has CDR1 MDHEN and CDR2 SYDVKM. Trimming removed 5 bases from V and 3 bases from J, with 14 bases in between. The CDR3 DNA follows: TGTGCCAGCAGTATCAACCCCCTGAACTACGAGCAGTACTTC. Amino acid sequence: CASSINPLNYEQYF.